One sample yielded the 14 T cell receptor beta chains listed below, sequenced in a study of cytomegalovirus exposure and HLA in healthy donors. The PCR contained 60 Vbeta and 13 Jbeta primers. The method was immunoSEQ multiplex PCR; TCRdb's version includes in-frame clones alone and lacks a portion of them. This sample has around 160,000 clones, with around 80% found just once. The sample taken for sequencing was PBMCs. Receptor source: a male donor in good health and CMV-seronegative.

This clone came up once. CDR3 residues: CAWRTSSTDTQYF. The CDR3 region has the DNA TGTGCCTGGAGGACATCTAGCACAGATACGCAGTATTTT. This chain joins TRBV30 and TRBJ2-3; D is ambiguous. The CDR3 covers 13 residues. The ends were cut back, 3 bases at V and 0 bases at J, with 7 bases in the middle. The germline V gene encodes CDR1 GTSNPN and CDR2 SVGIG (reference sequence).

The sample holds a few counts of this clone. Distinct nucleotide sequences in the sample also encode this CDR3. This sequence joins TRBV18 and TRBJ1-2; D not certain. This CDR3 is 14 amino acids long. V was cut by 2 bases and J by 3 bases, with 10 bases left in between. CDR1 and CDR2 (germline): KGHSH, LQKENI. CDR3 loop: CASSPRSGDYGYTF. CDR3 nucleotide sequence: TGTGCCAGCTCACCAAGGAGCGGGGACTATGGCTACACCTTC.

The chain recombines TRBV27 with TRBJ2-3; D gene uncertain. The germline gives CDR1 MNHEY, CDR2 SMNVEV (reference sequence). CDR3 length: 13 residues. The V and J ends lost 4 bases and 7 bases respectively, with 12 bases between them. Written as DNA, the CDR3 is TGTGCCAGCAGTTCCCAATCGGTGAATACGCAGTATTTT. Encoded protein: CASSSQSVNTQYF.

The genes are TRBV7-6 and TRBJ1-1; 9 positions match TRBD1. This CDR3 has 17 residues. V was clipped by 6 bases and J by 3 bases; unmatched bases: 14. The germline gives CDR1 SGHVS, CDR2 FNYEAQ. This CDR3 is CASRQMGHRGRDTEAFF. The DNA of the CDR3 is TGTGCCAGCAGACAAATGGGTCACAGGGGGCGGGACACTGAAGCTTTCTTT. Filled out from reference TRBV7-6 and TRBJ1-1, the complete variable domain reads GAGVSQSPRYKVTKRGQDVALRCDPISGHVSLYWYRQALGQGPEFLTYFNYEAQQDKSGLPNDRFSAERPEGSISTLTIQRTEQRDSAMYRCASRQMGHRGRDTEAFFGQGTRLTVV.

The chain uses TRBV7-9 and TRBJ2-7; TRBD2 matches at 7 bases. The CDR3 has 15 amino acids. Unmatched junction bases numbered 11, after V lost 4 bases and J lost 5 bases. Germline V gene sequence: CDR1 SEHNR, CDR2 FQNEAQ (reference sequence). The CDR3 nucleotides read TGTGCCAGCAGCTCGGAGGGTTCGGGAGGCCACGAGCAGTACTTC. Protein product: CASSSEGSGGHEQYF.

This clone came up a few times. The V and J genes are TRBV4-2 and TRBJ1-2; the D gene is possibly TRBD1 (6 bases). The CDR3 has 15 amino acids. The germline V gene has CDR1 LGHNA and CDR2 YNFKEQ. V lost 0 bases and J 6 bases, leaving 14 bases between the germline ends. The CDR3 DNA reads TGTGCCAGCAGCCAAGATTTTGGTACAGGGAATGGCTACACCTTC. Its protein product is CASSQDFGTGNGYTF.

This chain connects TRBV5-8 to TRBJ1-1, with TRBD1 identical over 10 bases. CDR1 SGHTS and CDR2 YDEGEE come from the germline V gene. Germline trimming cut 4 bases from V and 5 bases from J; bases unmatched to any gene: 8. CDR3 length: 15 residues. CDR3 bases: TGTGCCAGCAGCCGGGGACAGGGGCTGGATACTGAAGCTTTCTTT. It specifies CASSRGQGLDTEAFF.

V is TRBV7-3 and J is TRBJ2-3, with 7 bases fitting TRBD1. The CDR3 has 15 residues. Germline V gene sequence: CDR1 SGHTA, CDR2 FQGTGA. The V segment lost 1 base and the J segment 4 bases; nucleotides outside the gene matches: 5. The CDR3 DNA reads TGTGCCAGCAGCTTAAGTGTCACAGGGGCAGATACGCAGTATTTT. Protein sequence: CASSLSVTGADTQYF.

The chain employs TRBV29-1 and TRBJ1-1, with TRBD1 as a possible D gene (6 bases). Germline assignment: CDR1 SQVTM and CDR2 ANQGSEA. This CDR3 is 13 amino acids long. V lost 5 bases and J lost 1, with 11 bases in between. CDR3 sequence reads: CSVSRGGNTEAFF. In DNA, the CDR3 is TGCAGCGTTTCGAGGGGGGGGAACACTGAAGCTTTCTTT.

The chain recombines TRBV18 with TRBJ1-2; 8 positions match TRBD1. After removal of 2 bases from V and 8 bases from J, the junction contained 13 bases not matched to a gene. The CDR3 has 16 amino acids. The germline gives CDR1 KGHSH, CDR2 LQKENI. CDR3 nucleotides: TGTGCCAGCTCACCAGGCCGCAGGGGGCTTGAAGGGGGCTACACCTTC. Its translation is CASSPGRRGLEGGYTF.

Details on this clone: This specimen includes other DNA sequences encoding the same CDR3. This chain uses TRBV6-5 with TRBJ1-5, with TRBD1 matching over 8 bases. Trimming cost V 6 bases and J 2 bases; bases outside gene matches: 6. CDR3 size: 15 residues. CDR1 is MNHEY and CDR2 is SVGAGI in the germline V gene. The CDR3 DNA reads TGTGCCAGCAGACCTACAGGGGGTGGCAATCAGCCCCAGCATTTT. This gives the protein CASRPTGGGNQPQHF.

The chain couples TRBV9 to TRBJ2-7, with TRBD2 matching 7 bases. Per germline, CDR1 SGDLS and CDR2 YYNGEE. J lost 3 bases, V lost 2 bases, and 8 bases had no gene match. This CDR3 contains 15 residues. The CDR3 DNA follows: TGTGCCAGCAGCGTTACGGGAGGTGGGGGCTACGAGCAGTACTTC. Amino acids: CASSVTGGGGYEQYF.

This chain joins TRBV18 and TRBJ2-2; possible D gene TRBD1, 5 bases. Germline V gene sequence: CDR1 KGHSH, CDR2 LQKENI. The CDR3 runs 14 residues. V lost 3 bases and J 4 bases, leaving 9 bases between the germline ends. CDR3 bases: TGTGCCAGCTCACCCCAGGGCGGCACCGGGGAGCTGTTTTTT. Protein: CASSPQGGTGELFF.

This chain connects TRBV5-1 to TRBJ1-1, with TRBD1 identical over 8 bases. The CDR3 sequence is 16 residues long. Unmatched junction bases numbered 12, after V lost 4 bases and J lost 4 bases. Germline CDR1 reads SGHRS; CDR2 reads YFSETQ. CDR3 loop: CASSQPNQGAVTEAFF. DNA for the CDR3: TGCGCCAGCAGCCAACCGAATCAGGGGGCGGTCACTGAAGCTTTCTTT.